The 24 T cell receptor beta chains presented below share a single source sample, sequenced in a study of cytomegalovirus exposure and HLA in healthy donors. PCR used 60 Vbeta primers and 13 Jbeta primers. Libraries were prepared by immunoSEQ multiplex PCR; TCRdb keeps only in-frame clonotypes and omits some of them. The sample records 100,000 or so clones, 13% to 15% being singletons. The sequenced material came from PBMCs. These receptors were collected from a female donor in good health and CMV-seronegative.

V and J are TRBV30 and TRBJ2-1, with 10 bases lining up with TRBD2. CDR1 GTSNPN and CDR2 SVGIG come from the germline V gene (reference sequence). The CDR3 spans 16 residues. V trimming: 2 bases; J trimming: 0 bases; junction bases outside the gene matches: 4. This CDR3 is CAWSSLAGGSYNEQFF. CDR3 coding DNA: TGTGCCTGGAGTTCTTTAGCGGGAGGCTCCTACAATGAGCAGTTCTTC.

V is TRBV7-2 and J is TRBJ2-3; 8 nucleotides match TRBD1. In germline, CDR1 is SGHTA, CDR2 FQGNSA. CDR3 size: 13 residues. The V gene end was trimmed by 5 bases and the J gene end by 4 bases; junction bases not matched to a gene: 2. The chain's CDR3 is CASSQDRADTQYF. DNA of the CDR3: TGTGCCAGCAGCCAGGACAGGGCAGATACGCAGTATTTT.

The chain has TRBV2 and TRBJ2-7; 10 bases line up with TRBD1. V trimming: 6 bases; J trimming: 2 bases; junction bases outside the gene matches: 4. The germline CDR1 and CDR2 sequences are SNHLY and FYNNEI. The CDR3 has 14 amino acids. In nucleotides, the CDR3 is TGTGCCAGCAGGGTCGGACAGGGGGCCTACGAGCAGTACTTC. Translated: CASRVGQGAYEQYF.

The CDR3 DNA is TGCGCCAGCAGCCAAGGCAAGTTCCTCCCGGGACAGGGCCCTGAAGCTTTCTTT. It yields the protein CASSQGKFLPGQGPEAFF. This sequence joins TRBV4-1 and TRBJ1-1; 9 nucleotides match TRBD1. The CDR3 covers 18 residues. J gave up 6 bases and V 1 base, and 15 bases lay outside the gene matches. Germline lookup yields CDR1 MGHRA and CDR2 YSYEKL.

The CDR3 spells CASSEGETLNQPQHF. Written as DNA, the CDR3 is TGTGCCAGCAGTGAAGGGGAGACACTCAATCAGCCCCAGCATTTT. The chain is built from TRBV25-1 and TRBJ1-5; D not certain. The V and J ends lost 2 bases and 3 bases respectively, with 11 bases between them. The CDR3 is 15 residues long. Germline V gene sequence: CDR1 MGHDK, CDR2 SYGVNS.

The rearrangement links TRBV6-6 to TRBJ2-3; tentative D call: TRBD2 (5 bases). Germline V gene data show CDR1 as MNHNY and CDR2 as SVGAGI (reference sequence). Trimming removed 5 bases from V and 1 base from J, with 13 bases in between. The CDR3 sequence is 15 residues long. CDR3 coding DNA: TGTGCCAGCAGTAGAAGGACTGGGCGCACAGATACGCAGTATTTT. This codes for CASSRRTGRTDTQYF.

This clone appeared a few times. The chain couples TRBV19 to TRBJ2-4; 10 bases match TRBD2. The CDR3 consists of 14 residues. With 5 bases clipped from V and 8 bases from J, the junction kept 6 bases outside the gene matches. Looked up from germline, CDR1 is LNHDA and CDR2 is SQIVND (reference sequence). The DNA of the CDR3 is TGTGCCAGTAGTGTGGGGACTAGCGCTGACATTCAGTACTTC. Its translation is CASSVGTSADIQYF.

This clone has just a few counts. V and J are TRBV5-6 and TRBJ2-1; 7 positions match TRBD2. CDR3 size: 15 residues. J was trimmed by 15 bases and V by 0 bases; bases with no gene match: 15. Germline values: CDR1 SGHDT, CDR2 YYEEEE. The DNA of the CDR3 is TGTGCCAGCAGCTTGGTGCGGCTAGCGGTACCCCATGGGTTCTTC. Its translation: CASSLVRLAVPHGFF.

The chain couples TRBV10-2 to TRBJ2-1; D perhaps matches TRBD1 (6 bases). The CDR3 is 13 residues long. Between the trimmed V and J ends, which lost 10 bases and 2 bases, there was a span of 12 bases. CDR1 WSHSY and CDR2 SAAADI come from the germline V gene. CDR3 sequence reads: CATGQGPYNEQFF. The CDR3, as DNA: TGCGCCACGGGACAAGGACCCTACAATGAGCAGTTCTTC.

The CDR3 sequence: CASKEPPEAFF. CDR3 DNA: TGTGCCAGCAAGGAGCCACCAGAAGCTTTCTTT. This chain connects TRBV2 to TRBJ1-1; the D is unclear. The CDR3 extends over 11 amino acids. V was pared by 7 bases and J by 8 bases, with 11 bases between. Germline CDR1 SNHLY, CDR2 FYNNEI.

The chain combines TRBV27 with TRBJ2-3; D unresolved. Trimming left V 3 bases short and J 0 bases short, with 10 bases between. This CDR3 has 15 residues. From germline, CDR1 is MNHEY and CDR2 SMNVEV (reference sequence). The CDR3 bases are TGTGCCAGCAGTTTTCTTGGTACTAGCACAGATACGCAGTATTTT. It is translated as CASSFLGTSTDTQYF.

A remark on this clone: One junction end disagrees with the germline gene, perhaps due to a read error. V and J are TRBV11-2 and TRBJ2-7; 7 positions agree with TRBD2. The CDR3 runs to 12 residues. Germline loops: CDR1 SGHAT, CDR2 FQNNGV. In DNA form, the CDR3 reads TGTGCCAGCAGCTTAGCGCTAGCGGCCCTGCACTTC. Translated: CASSLALAALHF.

The V call is TRBV29-1, the J call TRBJ2-3; 8 bases are a match to TRBD2. Germline loops: CDR1 SQVTM, CDR2 ANQGSEA. CDR3 length: 15 amino acids. V was pared by 4 bases and J by 0 bases, with 6 bases of the junction left unmatched. CDR3 nucleotides: TGCAGCGTTGCGGGTAGCGGGACTAGCACAGATACGCAGTATTTT. It specifies CSVAGSGTSTDTQYF.

This clone has just a few counts. This chain connects TRBV7-9 to TRBJ2-1, with 13 nucleotides matching TRBD2. The ends lost 5 bases at V and 1 base at J; junction bases unmatched: 8. The CDR3 has 18 residues. Germline V gene lookup returns CDR1 SEHNR and CDR2 FQNEAQ (reference sequence). The CDR3 region has the DNA TGTGCCAGCAGCGCCAGGACTAGCGGGAGCTGGTCCTACAATGAGCAGTTCTTC. Its translation: CASSARTSGSWSYNEQFF.

Only a few counts were recorded for this clone. The chain has TRBV7-2 and TRBJ2-1, with D perhaps matching TRBD2 (6 bases). Trimming removed 6 bases at V and 5 bases at J, with 14 bases between. This CDR3 contains 14 residues. Germline CDR1 is SGHTA and CDR2 is FQGNSA. CDR3 residues: CASRGVGLHNEQFF. In nucleotides, the CDR3 is TGTGCCAGCAGAGGGGTGGGACTCCACAATGAGCAGTTCTTC.

The V and J genes are TRBV11-3 and TRBJ2-5; 13 bases map to TRBD2. The V gene's germline CDR1 is SGHNT and CDR2 YENEEA. The V segment lost 1 base and the J segment 5 bases; nucleotides outside the gene matches: 4. This CDR3 is built from 16 residues. CDR3: CASSLAGTSGKETQYF. The CDR3 bases are TGTGCCAGCAGCTTAGCCGGGACTAGCGGGAAGGAGACCCAGTACTTC.

There are a few counts of this clone. This sequence joins TRBV6-6 and TRBJ1-6, with 8 positions matching TRBD1. Trimming took 3 bases from V and 7 from J; bases not matched to a gene: 5. Germline CDR1 reads MNHNY; CDR2 reads SVGAGI (reference sequence). This CDR3 has 15 amino acids. The CDR3 here is CASSYWDRMNSPLHF. In nucleotides, the CDR3 is TGTGCCAGCAGTTATTGGGACAGGATGAATTCACCCCTCCACTTT.

The V call is TRBV5-6, the J call TRBJ2-2, with TRBD2 as a possible D gene (5 bases). Germline loops: CDR1 SGHDT, CDR2 YYEEEE. This CDR3 is built from 14 residues. The V and J ends lost 7 bases and 2 bases respectively, with 12 bases between them. The CDR3 nucleotides read TGTGCCAGCGCCCGAGGGCGAAACACCGGGGAGCTGTTTTTT. It yields the protein CASARGRNTGELFF.

This clone appeared a few times. The chain combines TRBV30 with TRBJ2-2; 8 bases agree with TRBD2. Germline V gene sequence: CDR1 GTSNPN, CDR2 SVGIG (reference sequence). The J segment lost 4 bases and the V segment lost 0 bases, leaving 10 bases of the junction unmatched. CDR3 length: 17 amino acids. The CDR3 sequence: CAWSVRRLATVTGELFF. The CDR3 nucleotides are TGTGCCTGGAGTGTACGTAGACTAGCGACCGTCACCGGGGAGCTGTTTTTT.

This clone was recorded a few times. This rearrangement joins TRBV4-3 to TRBJ1-1, with TRBD1 matching 7 bases. V was clipped by 1 base and J by 8 bases; unmatched bases: 19. The CDR3 length is 18 residues. The V gene's germline CDR1 is LGHNA and CDR2 YSLEER. The DNA for the CDR3 is TGCGCCAGCAGCCAAGTGCGACAGGAGGTCCAGGGGGGAAGAGAAGCTTTCTTT. Translation: CASSQVRQEVQGGREAFF.

This clone was seen only a few times. The chain links TRBV5-8 to TRBJ1-2; 7 nucleotides line up with TRBD1. The V and J ends lost 0 bases and 3 bases, in that order; junction bases with no gene match: 14. Looked up from germline, CDR1 is SGHTS and CDR2 is YDEGEE. The CDR3 sequence is 18 residues long. The CDR3 loop is CASSLGVYRTGLHYGYTF. The CDR3 DNA sequence: TGTGCCAGCAGCTTGGGGGTATATAGGACAGGTCTGCACTATGGCTACACCTTC.

This clone came up once. The V and J genes are TRBV6-6 and TRBJ1-4; D call uncertain. Germline CDR1 reads MNHNY; CDR2 reads SVGAGI (reference sequence). The CDR3 extends over 15 amino acids. The V end lost 4 bases, the J end lost 7 bases, and 16 bases lay between the germline ends. The CDR3 DNA is TGTGCCAGCAGTTTTAACGGGGTCACGGGTGAAAAACTGTTTTTT. This encodes CASSFNGVTGEKLFF.

V usage is TRBV28 and J usage is TRBJ2-5, with TRBD1 identical over 7 bases. The CDR3 loop spans 16 amino acids. Germline V gene data show CDR1 as MDHEN and CDR2 as SYDVKM. V was pared by 1 base and J by 0 bases, with 5 bases of the junction left unmatched. CDR3 sequence: CASSLSWTGDQETQYF. The CDR3 DNA is TGTGCCAGCAGTTTATCATGGACAGGCGACCAAGAGACCCAGTACTTC. The full variable domain, completed using reference TRBV28 and TRBJ2-5, is DVKVTQSSRYLVKRTGEKVFLECVQDMDHENMFWYRQDPGLGLRLIYFSYDVKMKEKGDIPEGYSVSREKKERFSLILESASTNQTSMYLCASSLSWTGDQETQYFGPGTRLLVL.

This chain connects TRBV7-2 to TRBJ2-3; 8 bases map to TRBD2. The germline V gene has CDR1 SGHTA and CDR2 FQGNSA. V gave up 4 bases and J gave up 2 bases; unmatched junction bases: 5. The CDR3 runs 15 residues. As DNA, the CDR3 is TGTGCCAGCAGCTCAATAGCGGGGTTCACAGATACGCAGTATTTT. As protein: CASSSIAGFTDTQYF.